This section outlines one T cell receptor (beta chain) sequence together with its context. This sample is drawn from a study of blood T cell repertoires in COVID-19. As for the study in general: COVID-19 samples from acute and convalescent phases originated in the United States, Italy and Spain. T cells, B-cell-depleted T cells, or PBMCs supplied cDNA or gDNA.

Germline values: CDR1 KGHSH, CDR2 LQKENI. The J segment lost 6 bases and the V segment lost 6 bases, leaving 10 bases of the junction unmatched. The CDR3 is 14 residues long. Original methodology: Amplification from reference gene primers served as the basis for estimated nucleated cell counts. Clones were read by immunoSEQ multiplex PCR, and TCRdb kept only the in-frame ones, dropping some. V and J calls and clone size are copied from that table; D and trimming were computed from the DNA. The sample yields about 170,000 clones, 85% seen once. The clonotype comes from a human donor with acute or convalescent COVID-19. The donor label of this sample is uncertain. Material: peripheral blood. J is TRBJ1-2 and V is TRBV18; 7 nucleotides agree with TRBD1. DNA for the CDR3: TGTGCCAGCTCCCCTACGCGGACAGGAGATGGCTACACCTTC. Encoded protein: CASSPTRTGDGYTF. The entire variable domain, with the rest obtained from reference TRBV18 and TRBJ1-2, is as follows: NAGVMQNPRHLVRRRGQEARLRCSPMKGHSHVYWYRQLPEEGLKFMVYLQKENIIDESGMPKERFSAEFPKEGPSILRIQQVVRGDSAAYFCASSPTRTGDGYTFGSGTRLTVV.